The 20 T cell receptor beta chains given below trace back to one sample, sequenced in a study of OX40 agonist ivuxolimab in advanced cancers. Data came from immunoSEQ multiplex PCR; TCRdb stores just in-frame clones and leaves some out. The profile covers 95,000 to 110,000 clones, with 85% to 95% appearing a single time and roughly 1.1% taken by the ten largest. Source: CD4+ or CD8+ T cells sorted from blood, taken in a trial of the OX40 agonist ivuxolimab. The origin of the receptors is an adult with an advanced solid tumor such as melanoma, head and neck, liver or kidney cancer.

V is TRBV13 and J is TRBJ2-1; D is possibly TRBD1 (7 bases). Germline V gives CDR1 PRHDT, CDR2 FYEKMQ (reference sequence). V was cut by 6 bases and J by 3 bases, with 15 bases left in between. The CDR3 has 15 residues. The CDR3 loop is CASRSGRGDYNEQFF. CDR3 bases: TGTGCCAGCAGGTCCGGCAGGGGGGACTACAATGAGCAGTTCTTC.

The chain recombines TRBV28 with TRBJ1-1; D might be TRBD1 (5 bases). The CDR3 spans 15 residues. V lost 5 bases, J lost 3 bases, and 16 bases lay in between. In germline, CDR1 is MDHEN, CDR2 SYDVKM. CDR3 sequence: CASSSPRGKDTEAFF. The DNA for the CDR3 is TGTGCCAGCAGTAGCCCGCGGGGGAAGGACACTGAAGCTTTCTTT.

The chain combines TRBV6-1 with TRBJ1-1; weak D call: TRBD1 (5 bases). Trimming removed 7 bases at V and 5 bases at J, with 17 bases between. Germline CDR1 MNHNS, CDR2 SASEGT. CDR3 length equals 14 residues. CDR3 sequence: CASTQGSLATEAFF. DNA for the CDR3: TGTGCCAGCACCCAGGGAAGCTTGGCAACTGAAGCTTTCTTT.

This chain joins TRBV28 and TRBJ1-1, with 10 positions matching TRBD1. This CDR3 spans 14 amino acids. Germline CDR1 is MDHEN and CDR2 is SYDVKM. V was pared by 4 bases and J by 4 bases, with 3 bases of the junction left unmatched. As DNA, the CDR3 is TGTGCCAGCAGTTCGGGACAGGGGAGCACTGAAGCTTTCTTT. Translation: CASSSGQGSTEAFF.

CDR3 sequence: CASSVALERSNEQFF. The CDR3, as DNA: TGTGCCAGCAGCGTAGCCCTAGAGAGGAGCAATGAGCAGTTCTTC. The J gene is TRBJ2-1, the V gene TRBV9; D unclear. The CDR3 is 15 amino acids. From germline, CDR1 is SGDLS and CDR2 YYNGEE. V gave up 0 bases and J gave up 6 bases, with 13 bases separating them.

This chain connects TRBV27 to TRBJ1-5, with D unclear. The V and J ends lost 5 bases and 0 bases respectively, with 17 bases between them. CDR1 MNHEY and CDR2 SMNVEV come from the germline V gene (reference sequence). This CDR3 contains 17 residues. In DNA, the CDR3 is TGTGCCAGCAGTCTCAAACCGGGAGCCAATAGCAATCAGCCCCAGCATTTT. It codes for CASSLKPGANSNQPQHF.

This chain joins TRBV7-8 and TRBJ2-2, with 7 bases lining up with TRBD2. There are 15 residues in the CDR3. V shed 5 bases, J shed 1 base, and the junction held 4 bases outside the gene matches. Germline V gene lookup returns CDR1 SGHVS and CDR2 FQNEAQ. CDR3 DNA sequence: TGTGCCAGCAGCCCTAGCGGACAGAACACCGGGGAGCTGTTTTTT. It encodes CASSPSGQNTGELFF.

The chain recombines TRBV25-1 with TRBJ1-4, with D unresolved. This CDR3 is built from 15 residues. V was pared by 1 base and J by 3 bases, with 9 bases between. CDR1 is MGHDK, CDR2 SYGVNS, per germline. CDR3 nucleotide sequence: TGTGCCAGCAGTGAATTAGGGCAGTCTAATGAAAAACTGTTTTTT. It codes for CASSELGQSNEKLFF.

The V and J genes are TRBV5-6 and TRBJ1-2, with a tentative D call TRBD1 (5 bases). This CDR3 contains 13 residues. V was cut by 9 bases and J by 4 bases, with 16 bases left in between. Germline assignment: CDR1 SGHDT and CDR2 YYEEEE. CDR3 bases: TGTGCCACCGGCGAGGAGGGGTTCTATGGCTACACCTTC. Translating it yields CATGEEGFYGYTF.

The J gene is TRBJ1-4, the V gene TRBV30, with a possible D match to TRBD1 (5 bases). CDR1 and CDR2 (germline): GTSNPN, SVGIG (reference sequence). Trimming took off 5 bases at V and 4 bases at J, with 11 bases between the two ends. The CDR3 has 13 amino acids. CDR3 DNA sequence: TGTGCCTGGCGGGACGGCTTTAATGAAAAACTGTTTTTT. This sequence encodes CAWRDGFNEKLFF.

The rearrangement links TRBV19 to TRBJ2-5, with D uncertain. The CDR3 contains 13 residues. V was trimmed by 7 bases and J by 4 bases, leaving 13 bases between them. Germline loops: CDR1 LNHDA, CDR2 SQIVND (reference sequence). This CDR3 reads CASTPDPGETQYF. The CDR3 DNA reads TGTGCCAGTACCCCCGACCCGGGAGAGACCCAGTACTTC.

The genes are TRBV5-4 and TRBJ2-7, with 7 bases aligning to TRBD2. The CDR3 spans 15 residues. V gave up 5 bases and J gave up 3 bases; unmatched junction bases: 11. Germline V gene sequence: CDR1 SGHNT, CDR2 YYREEE (reference sequence). The CDR3 coding sequence is TGTGCCAGCAGTATTGCGGGAGCTTACATCTACGAGCAGTACTTC. Translated, it gives CASSIAGAYIYEQYF.

For the CDR3, the DNA is TGTGCCAGTAGTATGGTCGCGGGCTACCCCAATGAGCAGTTCTTC. Its protein is CASSMVAGYPNEQFF. This chain links TRBV19 with TRBJ2-1; D perhaps matches TRBD2 (5 bases). Trimming took 3 bases from V and 6 from J, leaving 15 bases between them. This CDR3 comprises 15 residues. Per the germline V gene, CDR1 is LNHDA and CDR2 is SQIVND (reference sequence).

This rearrangement joins TRBV28 to TRBJ1-3, with TRBD1 identical over 7 bases. Germline CDR1 MDHEN, CDR2 SYDVKM. The CDR3 extends over 13 amino acids. Trimming at V came to 10 bases and at J to 0 bases, leaving 3 bases not matched to a gene. The CDR3 reads CAIQGHSGNTIYF. The CDR3 coding sequence is TGTGCCATACAGGGGCACTCTGGAAACACCATATATTTT.

The chain employs TRBV6-6 and TRBJ1-1; no clear D. The CDR3 is 15 amino acids. Germline CDR1 MNHNY, CDR2 SVGAGI (reference sequence). V was pared by 0 bases and J by 4 bases, with 12 bases between. CDR3 amino acids: CASSYSPGKGTEAFF. The CDR3 DNA is TGTGCCAGCAGTTACTCACCAGGCAAGGGCACTGAAGCTTTCTTT.

The chain couples TRBV6-5 to TRBJ2-3; 8 nucleotides agree with TRBD1. V dropped 2 bases and J dropped 3; count of bases not matched to a gene: 1. This CDR3 contains 14 residues. From germline, CDR1 is MNHEY and CDR2 SVGAGI. The CDR3: CASSYRQGTDTQYF. The CDR3 nucleotides are TGTGCCAGCAGTTACCGACAGGGGACAGATACGCAGTATTTT.

The V gene is TRBV28, the J gene TRBJ2-7, with D uncertain. Germline loops: CDR1 MDHEN, CDR2 SYDVKM. Trimming pared 6 bases from V and 7 bases from J, leaving 13 bases between. This CDR3 has 12 amino acids. Here the CDR3 reads CASSDLFREQYF. The DNA of the CDR3 is TGTGCCAGCAGCGATCTCTTTAGGGAGCAGTACTTC.

The rearrangement joins TRBV6-4 to TRBJ2-1, with 9 bases identical to TRBD2. The V and J ends lost 2 bases and 9 bases, in that order; junction bases with no gene match: 11. Germline CDR1 and CDR2: MRHNA and SNTAGT. The CDR3 runs 16 residues. The CDR3 DNA reads TGTGCCAGCAGTGACGCAGTTAGCGGGAGTGTGGGTGAGCAGTTCTTC. This sequence encodes CASSDAVSGSVGEQFF.

V and J are TRBV30 and TRBJ2-3; tentatively, D is TRBD2 (6 bases). The CDR3 runs 15 residues. Germline CDR1 reads GTSNPN; CDR2 reads SVGIG (reference sequence). V lost 2 bases, J lost 0 bases, and 12 bases lay in between. CDR3 sequence reads: CAWSPRAGSTDTQYF. CDR3 nucleotide sequence: TGTGCCTGGAGTCCCCGAGCGGGCAGCACAGATACGCAGTATTTT. Together with reference TRBV30 and TRBJ2-3, the CDR3 gives the full variable domain: SQTIHQWPATLVQPVGSPLSLECTVEGTSNPNLYWYRQAAGRGLQLLFYSVGIGQISSEVPQNLSASRPQDRQFILSSKKLLLSDSGFYLCAWSPRAGSTDTQYFGPGTRLTVL.

The chain is built from TRBV20-1 and TRBJ2-3; D remains unclear. Germline CDR1 DFQATT, CDR2 SNEGSKA (reference sequence). The CDR3 totals 11 residues. Trimming stripped 7 bases from V and 2 bases from J, with 7 bases between. CDR3 DNA sequence: TGCAGTGGAGAAGACACAGATACGCAGTATTTT. Protein product: CSGEDTDTQYF.